A selection of T cell receptor beta chains follows, all from one sample in a study of breast tumors, draining lymph nodes, adjacent tissues. TCRdb itself ran the multiplex PCR reads through MiXCR, one entry per CDR3 protein. Of roughly 120,000 distinct CDR3 sequences listed, approximately 20% are singletons. Sequencing was carried out using axillary lymph node tissue. These receptors were obtained from a female donor with breast cancer. Some clones in this sample may be carry-over from other donors' samples. CDR3s include the opening cysteine and the closing phenylalanine or tryptophan. Fields, in order: V gene, CDR3 protein.

V: TRBV28; CDR3: CASIKSSGANGDTQYF
V: TRBV6-1; CDR3: CASSEVRGGYTF
V: TRBV3-1; CDR3: CASSQLAGDEQFF
V: TRBV20-1; CDR3: CSANPTEHKAYEQYF
V: TRBV20-1; CDR3: CSVKGGANEKLFF
V: TRBV19; CDR3: CASSGTGDIEKLFF
V: TRBV7-9; CDR3: CASSLVGGGSGQPQHF
V: TRBV7-2; CDR3: CASSILADNTGELFF
V: TRBV4-1; CDR3: CASSQDAVSGRSGEQYF
V: TRBV7-9; CDR3: CASSSDQGRGVPPGELFF
V: TRBV4-1; CDR3: CASSQDRYRGSSYEQYF
V: TRBV6-1; CDR3: CASSEDPYTNEKLFF
V: TRBV28; CDR3: CASTSLGGPSIIYNEQFF
V: TRBV7-6; CDR3: CAGSLAGEGNSPPHF
V: TRBV4-1; CDR3: CASSQDPGVNYGYTF
V: TRBV9; CDR3: CASSVALRDNEQFF
V: TRBV5-1; CDR3: CASSVTEDTQYF
V: TRBV6-5; CDR3: CASQPGGTETQYF
V: TRBV6-5; CDR3: CASNGQGASPLHF
V: TRBV5-4; CDR3: CASSLTASNEQFF
V: TRBV20-1; CDR3: CSARGGDRGLFGNTIYF
V: TRBV15; CDR3: CATTDRGLAKNIQYF
V: TRBV7-3; CDR3: CASSLESTDTQYF
V: TRBV29-1; CDR3: CSVDRQGWDEQFF
V: TRBV20-1; CDR3: CSASLLAGDNEQFF
V: TRBV11-2; CDR3: CASSLDFETSRREQFF
V: TRBV25-1; CDR3: CASSEYGTANTGELFF
V: TRBV20-1; CDR3: CSADETGGRSYNEQFF
V: TRBV6-5; CDR3: CASRGGAGVGTDTQYF
V: TRBV12-3/TRBV12-4; CDR3: CASSGLAGGPDTQYF
V: TRBV4-2; CDR3: CASSQGDNSGANVLTF
V: TRBV19; CDR3: CASSMGTVGNEKLFF
V: TRBV7-9; CDR3: CASSPHRELGYEQYF
V: TRBV6-5; CDR3: CASSYSGGGTDTQYF
V: TRBV7-2; CDR3: CASSLGTSGRKVGELFF
V: TRBV10-2; CDR3: CASSESGGAFSTYEQYF
V: TRBV7-9; CDR3: CASSDGLVPYNEQFF
V: TRBV12-5; CDR3: CASASRGTTGSDPDTQYF